The clone carrying this T cell receptor beta chain was counted many times. The antigen is not known. Quantitative 5'-RACE was performed with molecular barcodes, and it yielded the TCR beta libraries. One entry per CDR3 protein, called by TCRdb with MiXCR from the 5' RACE reads. The table records around 490,000 distinct CDR3 sequences, roughly 5% of them present only once. This specimen comes from a study of CD8 T cells in ankylosing spondylitis. Study outcomes and limitations: Roughly eight highly homologous variants made up a TCR beta motif that seemed to typify ankylosing spondylitis blood.

Trimming took off 0 bases at V and 6 bases at J, with 13 bases between the two ends. This CDR3 has 15 amino acids. Germline lookup yields CDR1 SGHRS and CDR2 YFSETQ. The J gene is TRBJ2-1, the V gene TRBV5-1; no clear D gene. The source of this sequence is a male donor with ankylosing spondylitis. Source material: blood, either unsorted or a sorted T cell fraction (not recorded which). The DNA of the CDR3 is TGCGCCAGCAGCTTGGGATTAGTGGTAGGCAATGAGCAGTTCTTC. Amino acids: CASSLGLVVGNEQFF. The full variable domain, with the rest looked up from reference TRBV5-1 and TRBJ2-1, is KAGVTQTPRYLIKTRGQQVTLSCSPISGHRSVSWYQQTPGQGLQFLFEYFSETQRNKGNFPGRFSGRQFSNSRSEMNVSTLELGDSALYLCASSLGLVVGNEQFFGPGTRLTVL.